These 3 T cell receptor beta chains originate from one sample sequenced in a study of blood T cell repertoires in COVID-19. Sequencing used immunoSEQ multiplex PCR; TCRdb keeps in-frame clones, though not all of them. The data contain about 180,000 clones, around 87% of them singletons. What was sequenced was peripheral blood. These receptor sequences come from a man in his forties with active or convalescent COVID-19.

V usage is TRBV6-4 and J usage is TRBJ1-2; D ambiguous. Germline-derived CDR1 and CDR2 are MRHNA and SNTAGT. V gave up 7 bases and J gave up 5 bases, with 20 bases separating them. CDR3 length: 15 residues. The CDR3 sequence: CASTADLRLPYGYTF. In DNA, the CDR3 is TGTGCCAGCACCGCTGACCTGAGACTTCCTTATGGCTACACCTTC.

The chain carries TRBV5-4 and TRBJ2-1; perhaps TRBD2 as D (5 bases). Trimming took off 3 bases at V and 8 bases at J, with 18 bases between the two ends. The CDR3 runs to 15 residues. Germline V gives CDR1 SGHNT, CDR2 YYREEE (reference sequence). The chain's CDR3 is CASSSSGFSGYEQFF. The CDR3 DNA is TGTGCCAGCAGCTCCTCGGGGTTTTCGGGATATGAGCAGTTCTTC.

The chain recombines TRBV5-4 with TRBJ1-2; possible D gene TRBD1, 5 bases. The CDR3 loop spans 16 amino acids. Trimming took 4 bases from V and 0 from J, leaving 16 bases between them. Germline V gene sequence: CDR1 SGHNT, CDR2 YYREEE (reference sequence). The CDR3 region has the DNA TGTGCCAGCAGCCCGGGGGGAGCAGTAGCTAACTATGGCTACACCTTC. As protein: CASSPGGAVANYGYTF.